This T cell receptor (beta chain) was profiled in a study of T-cell reconstitution after alpha-beta-depleted transplantation in children. The TCRbeta library incorporated unique molecular identifiers. TCRdb re-called the PCR reads with MiXCR, one entry per CDR3 protein. The sample records roughly 100,000 distinct CDR3 sequences, 4.5% to 7.5% being singletons. CDR1 and CDR2 (germline): SGHRS, YFSETQ. The ends lost 3 bases at V and 0 bases at J; junction bases unmatched: 4. The CDR3 sequence is 18 residues long. Source: PBMCs, mostly from graft donor cells, taken 60 days after TCRalphabeta/CD19-depleted stem cell transplant. The clonotype was recovered from a female patient aged 2 to 10 who had a stem cell transplant for Fanconi anemia, so the T cells may come from the graft donor. V and J are TRBV5-1 and TRBJ2-2; 14 bases align to TRBD2. Here the CDR3 reads CASSWGLAGAPNTGELFF. The CDR3 DNA follows: TGCGCCAGCAGCTGGGGACTAGCGGGAGCGCCGAACACCGGGGAGCTGTTTTTT.